These 10 T cell receptor beta chains were sequenced from one sample in a study of OX40 agonist ivuxolimab in advanced cancers. The repertoire was sequenced with immunoSEQ multiplex PCR; TCRdb's copy has only in-frame clones and lacks some. The sample yields 57,000 or so clones, around four fifths seen once. The starting material was CD4+ or CD8+ T cells sorted from blood, obtained in a trial of the OX40 agonist ivuxolimab. The receptors were gathered from an adult with an advanced solid tumor such as melanoma, head and neck, liver or kidney cancer.

This chain uses TRBV30 with TRBJ2-3; 8 nucleotides match TRBD2. Trimming at V came to 4 bases and at J to 6 bases, leaving 15 bases not matched to a gene. Germline-derived CDR1 and CDR2 are GTSNPN and SVGIG (reference sequence). The CDR3 is made up of 16 amino acids. CDR3 sequence: CAWTRLGRGVSDTQYF. In DNA form, the CDR3 reads TGTGCCTGGACCCGCCTTGGGCGGGGGGTTTCGGATACGCAGTATTTT.

This chain joins TRBV19 and TRBJ1-5; TRBD1 agrees at 11 bases. V trimming: 9 bases; J trimming: 1 base; junction bases outside the gene matches: 8. The length of the CDR3 is 16 residues. Germline V lookup: CDR1 LNHDA, CDR2 SQIVND (reference sequence). The CDR3 sequence is CASRTGGARSNQPQHF. The CDR3 coding sequence is TGTGCCAGCAGGACAGGGGGCGCCCGGAGCAATCAGCCCCAGCATTTT.

The chain uses TRBV10-3 and TRBJ1-2; 9 bases fit TRBD1. V dropped 7 bases and J dropped 2; count of bases not matched to a gene: 14. Germline V lookup: CDR1 ENHRY, CDR2 SYGVKD. The CDR3 extends over 17 amino acids. CDR3 loop: CAITWGQGGGGNYGYTF. The CDR3 nucleotides read TGTGCCATCACTTGGGGACAGGGTGGAGGAGGAAACTATGGCTACACCTTC.

The chain combines TRBV7-6 with TRBJ2-6, with a tentative D call TRBD2 (6 bases). CDR1 is SGHVS, CDR2 FNYEAQ, per germline. Trimming left V 5 bases short and J 3 bases short, with 14 bases between. This CDR3 has 16 residues. The CDR3 spells CASSLESGVGANVLTF. CDR3 nucleotide sequence: TGTGCCAGCAGCCTCGAGTCGGGGGTTGGGGCCAACGTCCTGACTTTC.

The V gene is TRBV5-4, the J gene TRBJ2-1; D is perhaps TRBD1 (5 bases). Looked up from germline, CDR1 is SGHNT and CDR2 is YYREEE (reference sequence). Deletions cut 1 base from V and 14 bases from J, with 13 bases between. The CDR3 totals 12 residues. The CDR3 loop reads CASSLKSREKFF. For the CDR3, the DNA is TGTGCCAGCAGCTTGAAGTCCAGGGAAAAGTTCTTC.

The J gene is TRBJ2-5, the V gene TRBV19; D ambiguous. This CDR3 has 13 amino acids. Germline V gives CDR1 LNHDA, CDR2 SQIVND (reference sequence). The V end was cut by 5 bases, the J end by 5 bases, with 12 bases between. The CDR3 loop reads CASSYALRETQYF. CDR3 DNA sequence: TGTGCCAGTAGTTATGCGCTCCGGGAGACCCAGTACTTC.

This chain links TRBV5-6 with TRBJ2-1; D is unclear. The CDR3 consists of 15 residues. Trimming removed 4 bases at V and 0 bases at J, with 11 bases between. CDR1 is SGHDT, CDR2 YYEEEE, per germline. The CDR3: CASSHRTHSYNEQFF. The CDR3 region has the DNA TGTGCCAGCAGCCACCGGACCCACTCCTACAATGAGCAGTTCTTC.

J is TRBJ2-4 and V is TRBV7-8, with 9 positions matching TRBD1. V shed 5 bases, J shed 1 base, and the junction held 12 bases outside the gene matches. CDR3 length: 18 residues. Germline V gene lookup returns CDR1 SGHVS and CDR2 FQNEAQ. CDR3 in DNA: TGTGCCAGCAGCCGGGACAGGGTCGGGCGGCGCGCCAAAAACATTCAGTACTTC. Protein sequence: CASSRDRVGRRAKNIQYF.

This clone was seen once. The chain has TRBV6-5 and TRBJ2-5; a weak D match, TRBD1 (5 bases). The J call may be faulty, since TRBJ2-7 better matches the DNA end. Germline lookup yields CDR1 MNHEY and CDR2 SVGAGI. This CDR3 has 11 amino acids. As DNA, the CDR3 is TGTGCCAGCAGCACAGGTCTCGAGCAGTACTTC. Translating gives CASSTGLEQYF.

This sequence joins TRBV18 and TRBJ1-4; D call uncertain. Per germline, CDR1 KGHSH and CDR2 LQKENI. CDR3 length equals 14 residues. V lost 5 bases, J lost 8 bases, and 15 bases lay in between. The CDR3 DNA follows: TGTGCCAGCTCAGGTGGACGGGAGCGGGAAAAACTGTTTTTT. Amino acid sequence: CASSGGREREKLFF. The whole variable domain, filled in from reference TRBV18 and TRBJ1-4, reads NAGVMQNPRHLVRRRGQEARLRCSPMKGHSHVYWYRQLPEEGLKFMVYLQKENIIDESGMPKERFSAEFPKEGPSILRIQQVVRGDSAAYFCASSGGREREKLFFGSGTQLSVL.